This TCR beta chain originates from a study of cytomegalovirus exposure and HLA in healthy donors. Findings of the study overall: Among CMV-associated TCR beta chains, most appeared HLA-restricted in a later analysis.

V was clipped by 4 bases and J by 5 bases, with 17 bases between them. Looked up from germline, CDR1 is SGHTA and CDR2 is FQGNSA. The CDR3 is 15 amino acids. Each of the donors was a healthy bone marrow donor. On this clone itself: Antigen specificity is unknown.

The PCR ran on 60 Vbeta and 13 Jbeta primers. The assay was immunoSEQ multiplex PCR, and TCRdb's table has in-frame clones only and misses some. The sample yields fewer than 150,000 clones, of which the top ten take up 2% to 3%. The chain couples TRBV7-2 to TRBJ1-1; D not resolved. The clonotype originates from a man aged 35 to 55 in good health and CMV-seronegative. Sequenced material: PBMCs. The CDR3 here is CASSSGGISMTEAFF. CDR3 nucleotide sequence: TGTGCCAGCAGCTCAGGCGGGATATCCATGACTGAAGCTTTCTTT.